This T cell receptor beta chain came from a study of cytomegalovirus exposure and HLA in healthy donors. The primer mix had 60 Vbeta and 13 Jbeta primers. TCRdb's copy holds only in-frame clones and misses some; the assay was immunoSEQ multiplex PCR. The sample holds about 220,000 clones, roughly 84% seen once. V shed 6 bases and J shed 1 base, with 15 bases lying between them. Germline CDR1 reads SEHNR; CDR2 reads FQNEAQ (reference sequence). The CDR3 consists of 15 residues. This clonotype was obtained from a boy aged 2 to 10 in good health and CMV-seronegative. What was sequenced was PBMCs. This chain joins TRBV7-9 and TRBJ1-1; possible D gene TRBD1, 6 bases. This chain's CDR3 is CASSWDTNPNTEAFF. As DNA, the CDR3 is TGTGCCAGCAGTTGGGACACCAACCCGAACACTGAAGCTTTCTTT.